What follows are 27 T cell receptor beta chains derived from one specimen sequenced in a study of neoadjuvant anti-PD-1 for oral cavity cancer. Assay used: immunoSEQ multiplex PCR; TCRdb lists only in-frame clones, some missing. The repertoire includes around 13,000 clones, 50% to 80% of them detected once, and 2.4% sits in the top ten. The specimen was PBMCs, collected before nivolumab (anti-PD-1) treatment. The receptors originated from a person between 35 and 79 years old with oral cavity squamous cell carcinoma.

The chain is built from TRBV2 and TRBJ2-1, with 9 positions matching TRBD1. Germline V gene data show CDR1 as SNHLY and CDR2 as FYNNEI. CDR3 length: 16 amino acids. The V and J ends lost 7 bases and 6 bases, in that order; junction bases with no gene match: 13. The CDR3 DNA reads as TGTGCCAGCAAACCAATTCTCGGGACAGGGATCAATGAGCAGTTCTTC. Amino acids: CASKPILGTGINEQFF.

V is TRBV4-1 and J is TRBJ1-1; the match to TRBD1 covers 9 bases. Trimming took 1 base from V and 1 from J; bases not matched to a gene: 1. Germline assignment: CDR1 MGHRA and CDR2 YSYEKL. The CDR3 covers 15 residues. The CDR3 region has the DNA TGCGCCAGCAGCCAAGGGGACAGGGAGAACACTGAAGCTTTCTTT. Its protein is CASSQGDRENTEAFF.

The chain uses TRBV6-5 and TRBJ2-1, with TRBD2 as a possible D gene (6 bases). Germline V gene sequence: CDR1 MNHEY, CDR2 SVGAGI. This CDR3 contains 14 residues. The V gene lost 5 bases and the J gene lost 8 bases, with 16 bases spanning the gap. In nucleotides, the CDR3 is TGTGCCAGCAGTCTTCGGACGGGAGACGATGAGCAGTTCTTC. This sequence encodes CASSLRTGDDEQFF.

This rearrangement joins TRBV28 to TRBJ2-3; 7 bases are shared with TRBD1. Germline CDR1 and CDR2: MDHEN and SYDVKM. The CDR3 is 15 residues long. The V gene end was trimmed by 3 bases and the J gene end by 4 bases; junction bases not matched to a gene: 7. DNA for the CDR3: TGTGCCAGCAGTTTTACAAGGGGGCTGGCAGATACGCAGTATTTT. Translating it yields CASSFTRGLADTQYF.

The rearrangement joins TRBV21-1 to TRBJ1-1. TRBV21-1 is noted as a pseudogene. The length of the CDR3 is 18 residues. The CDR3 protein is CASSKALQASLRKSEAFF. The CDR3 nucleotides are TGTGCCAGCAGCAAAGCGCTCCAGGCCTCCCTGCGGAAGTCTGAAGCTTTCTTT.

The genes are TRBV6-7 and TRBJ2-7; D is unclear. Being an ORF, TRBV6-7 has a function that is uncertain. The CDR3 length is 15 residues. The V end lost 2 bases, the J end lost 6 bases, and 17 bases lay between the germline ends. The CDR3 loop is CASSYVGQRLGEQYF. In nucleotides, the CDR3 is TGTGCCAGCAGTTACGTCGGCCAGCGCCTCGGCGAGCAGTACTTC.

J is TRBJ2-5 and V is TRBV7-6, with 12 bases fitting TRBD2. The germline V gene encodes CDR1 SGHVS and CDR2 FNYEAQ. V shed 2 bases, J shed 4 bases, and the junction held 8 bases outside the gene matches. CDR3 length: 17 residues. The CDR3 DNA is TGTGCCAGCAGCTTATCGGCTAGCGGGGGGGCCATAGAGACCCAGTACTTC. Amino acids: CASSLSASGGAIETQYF.

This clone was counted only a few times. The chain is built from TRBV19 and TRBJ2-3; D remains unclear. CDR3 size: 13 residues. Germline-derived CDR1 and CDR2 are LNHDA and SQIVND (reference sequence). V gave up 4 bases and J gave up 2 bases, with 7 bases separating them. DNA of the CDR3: TGTGCCAGTAGTACTCGGGTCACAGATACGCAGTATTTT. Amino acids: CASSTRVTDTQYF.

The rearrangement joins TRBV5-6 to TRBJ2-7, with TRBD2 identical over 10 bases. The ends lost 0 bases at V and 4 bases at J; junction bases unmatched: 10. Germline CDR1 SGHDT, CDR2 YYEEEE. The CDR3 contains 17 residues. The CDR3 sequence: CASSLAAGGPRRYEQYF. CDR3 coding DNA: TGTGCCAGCAGCTTGGCAGCGGGGGGGCCGCGAAGATACGAGCAGTACTTC.

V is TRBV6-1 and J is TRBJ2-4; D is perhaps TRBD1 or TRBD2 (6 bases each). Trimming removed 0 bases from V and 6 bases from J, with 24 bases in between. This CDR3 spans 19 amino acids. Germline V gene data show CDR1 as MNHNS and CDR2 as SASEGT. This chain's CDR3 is CASSEAGGYGGRVGNIQYF. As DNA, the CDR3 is TGTGCCAGCAGTGAAGCTGGGGGTTATGGGGGGCGTGTAGGAAACATTCAGTACTTC.

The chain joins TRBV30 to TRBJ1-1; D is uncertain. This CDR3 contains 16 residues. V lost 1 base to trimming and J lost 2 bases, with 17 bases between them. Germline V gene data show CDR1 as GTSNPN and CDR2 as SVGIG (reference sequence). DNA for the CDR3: TGTGCCTGGAGTGAGGGCGGAGTGGGGAGAAACACTGAAGCTTTCTTT. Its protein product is CAWSEGGVGRNTEAFF.

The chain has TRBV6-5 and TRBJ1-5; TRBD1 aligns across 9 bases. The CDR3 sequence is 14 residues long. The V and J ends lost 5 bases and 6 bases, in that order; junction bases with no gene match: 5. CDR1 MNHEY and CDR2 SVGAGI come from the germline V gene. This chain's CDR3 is CASSRTGDGQPQHF. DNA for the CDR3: TGTGCCAGCAGTCGGACAGGGGACGGTCAGCCCCAGCATTTT.

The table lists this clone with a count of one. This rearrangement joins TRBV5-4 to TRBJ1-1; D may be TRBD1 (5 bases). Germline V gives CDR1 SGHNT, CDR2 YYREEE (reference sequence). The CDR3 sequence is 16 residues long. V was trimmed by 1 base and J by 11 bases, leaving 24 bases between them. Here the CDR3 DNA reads TGTGCCAGCAGCTTGCCAGATCGGATCCTTGTAGAGGGGGCTTTCTTT. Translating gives CASSLPDRILVEGAFF.

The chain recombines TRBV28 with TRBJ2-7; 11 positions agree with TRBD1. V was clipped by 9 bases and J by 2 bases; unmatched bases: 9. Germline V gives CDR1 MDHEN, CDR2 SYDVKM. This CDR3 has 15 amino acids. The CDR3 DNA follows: TGTGCCAGTTTCGGACAGGGGGCAAGAACCTACGAGCAGTACTTC. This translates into CASFGQGARTYEQYF.

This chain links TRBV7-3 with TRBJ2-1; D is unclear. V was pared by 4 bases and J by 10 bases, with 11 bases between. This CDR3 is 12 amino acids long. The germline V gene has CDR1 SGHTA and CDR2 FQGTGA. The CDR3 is CASSSILGEQFF. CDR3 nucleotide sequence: TGTGCCAGCAGCTCCATTCTGGGGGAGCAGTTCTTC.

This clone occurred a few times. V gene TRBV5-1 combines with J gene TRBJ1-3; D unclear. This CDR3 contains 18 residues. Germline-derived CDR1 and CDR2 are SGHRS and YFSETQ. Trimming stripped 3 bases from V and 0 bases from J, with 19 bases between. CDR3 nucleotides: TGCGCCAGCAGCTCCCCGGGGTTCAACAGTATCTCTGGAAACACCATATATTTT. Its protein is CASSSPGFNSISGNTIYF.

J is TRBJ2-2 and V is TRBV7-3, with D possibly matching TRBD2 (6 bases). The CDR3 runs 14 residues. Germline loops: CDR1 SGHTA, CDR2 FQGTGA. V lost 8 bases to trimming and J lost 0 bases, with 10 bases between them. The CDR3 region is CASRLGPNTGELFF. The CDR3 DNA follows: TGTGCCAGCCGACTAGGCCCGAACACCGGGGAGCTGTTTTTT.

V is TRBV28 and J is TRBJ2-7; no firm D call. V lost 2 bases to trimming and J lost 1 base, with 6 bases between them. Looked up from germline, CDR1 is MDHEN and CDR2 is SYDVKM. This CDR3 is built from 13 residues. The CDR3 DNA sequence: TGTGCCAGCAGTTTAGAGGAGTCCTACGAGCAGTACTTC. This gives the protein CASSLEESYEQYF.

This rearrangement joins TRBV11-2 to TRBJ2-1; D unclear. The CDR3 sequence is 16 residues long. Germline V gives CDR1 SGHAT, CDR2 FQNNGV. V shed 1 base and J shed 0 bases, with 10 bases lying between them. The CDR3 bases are TGTGCCAGCAGCTTAGGTAAATCGAGCTCCTACAATGAGCAGTTCTTC. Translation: CASSLGKSSSYNEQFF.

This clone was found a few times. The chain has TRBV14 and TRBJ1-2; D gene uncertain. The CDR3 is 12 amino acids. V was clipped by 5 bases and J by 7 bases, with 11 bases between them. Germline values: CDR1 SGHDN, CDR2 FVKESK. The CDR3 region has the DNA TGTGCCAGCAGCAGGGAAAGACTTGGCTACACCTTC. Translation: CASSRERLGYTF. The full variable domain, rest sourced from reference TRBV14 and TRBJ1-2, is EAGVTQFPSHSVIEKGQTVTLRCDPISGHDNLYWYRRVMGKEIKFLLHFVKESKQDESGMPNNRFLAERTGGTYSTLKVQPAELEDSGVYFCASSRERLGYTFGSGTRLTVV.

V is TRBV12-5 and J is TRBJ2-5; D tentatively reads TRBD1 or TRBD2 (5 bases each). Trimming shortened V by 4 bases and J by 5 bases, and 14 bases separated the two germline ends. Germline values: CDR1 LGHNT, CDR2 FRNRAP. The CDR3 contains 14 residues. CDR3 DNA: TGTGCTAGTGGTTCGGGGAATCAGGGTGAGACCCAGTACTTC. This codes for CASGSGNQGETQYF.

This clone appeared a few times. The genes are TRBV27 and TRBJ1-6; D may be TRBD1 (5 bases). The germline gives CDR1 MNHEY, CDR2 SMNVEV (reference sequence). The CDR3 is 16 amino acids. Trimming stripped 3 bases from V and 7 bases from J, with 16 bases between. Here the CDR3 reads CASSFQGTDLNSPLHF. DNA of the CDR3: TGTGCCAGCAGTTTTCAGGGAACCGATTTAAATTCACCCCTCCACTTT.

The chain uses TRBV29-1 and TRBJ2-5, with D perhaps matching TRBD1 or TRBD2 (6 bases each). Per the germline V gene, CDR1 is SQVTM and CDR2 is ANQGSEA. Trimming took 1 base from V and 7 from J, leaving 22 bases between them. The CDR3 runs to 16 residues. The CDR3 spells CSVEGGGQGTLGTQYF. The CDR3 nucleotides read TGCAGCGTTGAAGGAGGGGGGCAGGGGACTTTGGGGACCCAGTACTTC.

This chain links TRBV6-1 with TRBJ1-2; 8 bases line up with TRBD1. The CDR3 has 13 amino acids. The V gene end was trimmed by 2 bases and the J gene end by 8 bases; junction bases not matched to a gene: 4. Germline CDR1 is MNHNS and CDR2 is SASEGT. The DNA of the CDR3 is TGTGCCAGCAGTGAACAGGGGGCGATGGGCTACACCTTC. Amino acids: CASSEQGAMGYTF.

CDR3: CASSGAGTGKETQYF. The CDR3 DNA reads as TGTGCCAGCAGTGGAGCCGGGACTGGGAAAGAGACCCAGTACTTC. V gene TRBV6-1 combines with J gene TRBJ2-5, with D possibly matching TRBD2 (6 bases). The ends were cut back, 4 bases at V and 3 bases at J, with 15 bases in the middle. CDR3 length equals 15 residues. Germline CDR1 MNHNS, CDR2 SASEGT.

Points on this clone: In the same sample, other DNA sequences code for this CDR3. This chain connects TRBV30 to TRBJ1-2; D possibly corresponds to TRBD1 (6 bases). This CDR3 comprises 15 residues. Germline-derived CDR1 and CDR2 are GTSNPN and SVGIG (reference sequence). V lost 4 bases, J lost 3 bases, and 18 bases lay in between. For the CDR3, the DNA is TGTGCCTGGATTGCCGTCTTGGACAGAGACTATGGCTACACCTTC. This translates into CAWIAVLDRDYGYTF.

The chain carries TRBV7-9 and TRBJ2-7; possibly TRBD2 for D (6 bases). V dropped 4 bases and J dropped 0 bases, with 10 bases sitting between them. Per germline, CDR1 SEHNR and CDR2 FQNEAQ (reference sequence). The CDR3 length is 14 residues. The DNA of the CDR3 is TGTGCCAGCAGCTCCGGGACTCCCTCCTACGAGCAGTACTTC. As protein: CASSSGTPSYEQYF.